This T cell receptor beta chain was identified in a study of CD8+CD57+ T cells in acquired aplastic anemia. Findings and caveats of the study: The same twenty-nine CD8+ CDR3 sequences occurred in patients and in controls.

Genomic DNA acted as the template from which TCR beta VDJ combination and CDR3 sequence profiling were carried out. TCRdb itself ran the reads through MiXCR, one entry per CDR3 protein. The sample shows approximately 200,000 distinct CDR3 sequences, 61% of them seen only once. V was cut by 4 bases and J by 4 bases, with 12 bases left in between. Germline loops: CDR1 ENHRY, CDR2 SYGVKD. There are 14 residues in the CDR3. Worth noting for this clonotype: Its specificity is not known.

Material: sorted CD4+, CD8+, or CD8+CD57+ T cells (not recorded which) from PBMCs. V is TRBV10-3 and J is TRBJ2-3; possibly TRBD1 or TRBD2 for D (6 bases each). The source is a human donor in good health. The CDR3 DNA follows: TGTGCCATCAGTGGAAGGGGGGCCGCAGATACGCAGTATTTT. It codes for CAISGRGAADTQYF.